Each of the 20 T cell receptor beta chains below was sequenced from the same sample in a study of cytomegalovirus exposure and HLA in healthy donors. The PCR employed 60 Vbeta primers together with 13 Jbeta primers. Using immunoSEQ multiplex PCR, the repertoire was profiled, and TCRdb retains in-frame clones only, with some absent. The data contain 150,000 to 200,000 clones, approximately 78% of them singletons. Sequences were obtained from PBMCs. Every receptor here comes from a woman aged 18 to 35 in good health and CMV-seronegative.

This clone has just a few counts. The V gene is TRBV6-1, the J gene TRBJ2-7; TRBD2 aligns across 8 bases. V lost 1 base and J lost 2; bases outside the gene matches: 1. The CDR3 is 14 residues long. CDR1 and CDR2 (germline): MNHNS, SASEGT. Written as DNA, the CDR3 is TGTGCCAGCAGTGAAGGACTAGCGCCCTACGAGCAGTACTTC. Translation gives CASSEGLAPYEQYF.

This clone was seen a single time. This rearrangement joins TRBV7-8 to TRBJ2-5, with D possibly TRBD2 on 7 matching bases. V lost 2 bases, J lost 0 bases, and 10 bases lay in between. CDR3 length: 15 amino acids. CDR1 is SGHVS and CDR2 is FQNEAQ in the germline V gene. In DNA, the CDR3 is TGTGCCAGCAGCTTAAGGGGGGGGGACCAAGAGACCCAGTACTTC. The encoded protein is CASSLRGGDQETQYF.

This clone was seen just once. The V call is TRBV30, the J call TRBJ1-3; no firm D call. This CDR3 is built from 15 residues. Germline V gene lookup returns CDR1 GTSNPN and CDR2 SVGIG (reference sequence). V gave up 0 bases and J gave up 2 bases, with 11 bases separating them. The chain's CDR3 is CAWSVRGNAGNTIYF. For the CDR3, the DNA is TGTGCCTGGAGTGTACGGGGTAACGCTGGAAACACCATATATTTT.

Only one count was recorded for this clone. This CDR3 reads CASARRGQTGNTIYF. In DNA form, the CDR3 reads TGTGCCAGCGCGCGCAGGGGGCAGACTGGAAACACCATATATTTT. This chain connects TRBV6-1 to TRBJ1-3; 8 nucleotides agree with TRBD1. The ends lost 8 bases at V and 2 bases at J; junction bases unmatched: 8. Germline V lookup: CDR1 MNHNS, CDR2 SASEGT. The CDR3 is 15 amino acids.

V is TRBV4-3 and J is TRBJ2-3, with D maybe TRBD2 (6 bases). The CDR3 runs 16 residues. V lost 0 bases to trimming and J lost 2 bases, with 12 bases between them. The V gene's germline CDR1 is LGHNA and CDR2 YSLEER. CDR3 loop: CASSQDLAEYTDTQYF. DNA of the CDR3: TGCGCCAGCAGCCAAGATTTAGCGGAATACACAGATACGCAGTATTTT.

This chain connects TRBV19 to TRBJ2-2; tentatively, D is TRBD2 (6 bases). The CDR3 loop spans 14 amino acids. V lost 7 bases to trimming and J lost 6 bases, with 15 bases between them. Germline V gene data show CDR1 as LNHDA and CDR2 as SQIVND (reference sequence). The CDR3 nucleotides read TGTGCCAGTATCTCCCAATGGGGGGCCGGGGAGCTGTTTTTT. Amino acid sequence: CASISQWGAGELFF.

The V gene is TRBV4-1, the J gene TRBJ2-7; 16 nucleotides align to TRBD2. The CDR3 has 22 amino acids. V lost 4 bases to trimming and J lost 9 bases; unmatched junction nucleotides: 27. Germline V CDR1 and CDR2: MGHRA, YSYEKL. Here the CDR3 DNA reads TGCGCCAGCAGCCTCCGCCAACTGGGACTAGCGGGAGGGCCGCAACTCAGCGCTGCGCAGTACTTC. Protein: CASSLRQLGLAGGPQLSAAQYF.

This clone was detected only once. The chain combines TRBV18 with TRBJ2-6; D not certain. Germline V gene sequence: CDR1 KGHSH, CDR2 LQKENI. V was cut by 4 bases and J by 0 bases, with 4 bases left in between. The CDR3 runs 14 residues. CDR3 residues: CASSQYSGANVLTF. DNA of the CDR3: TGTGCCAGCTCACAATACTCTGGGGCCAACGTCCTGACTTTC.

The chain is built from TRBV11-2 and TRBJ2-7; TRBD2 might be the D (6 bases). The V end was cut by 6 bases, the J end by 3 bases, with 12 bases between. Germline V gives CDR1 SGHAT, CDR2 FQNNGV. The CDR3 contains 13 residues. The chain's CDR3 is CASSRAGLYEQYF. CDR3 coding DNA: TGTGCCAGCAGTAGGGCGGGACTCTACGAGCAGTACTTC.

V usage is TRBV19 and J usage is TRBJ2-3; 7 bases match TRBD2. CDR1 is LNHDA and CDR2 is SQIVND in the germline V gene (reference sequence). After removal of 3 bases from V and 2 bases from J, the junction contained 2 bases not matched to a gene. This CDR3 has 14 residues. The CDR3 loop is CASSIGRVTDTQYF. CDR3 bases: TGTGCCAGTAGTATTGGGAGGGTCACAGATACGCAGTATTTT.

The gene calls are TRBV28 and TRBJ2-1, with TRBD2 identical over 8 bases. The CDR3 loop spans 16 amino acids. The V gene's germline CDR1 is MDHEN and CDR2 SYDVKM. V lost 7 bases to trimming and J lost 1 base; unmatched junction nucleotides: 9. The CDR3 spells CASIHSGIGSYNEQFF. The DNA for the CDR3 is TGTGCCAGCATTCATAGCGGGATAGGGTCCTACAATGAGCAGTTCTTC.

The chain couples TRBV19 to TRBJ2-1, with a possible D match to TRBD1 (5 bases). V shed 4 bases and J shed 6 bases, with 10 bases lying between them. CDR3 length: 13 amino acids. Germline V gene sequence: CDR1 LNHDA, CDR2 SQIVND (reference sequence). CDR3: CASSKPDINEQFF. CDR3 DNA: TGTGCCAGTAGTAAACCGGACATCAATGAGCAGTTCTTC.

The V and J genes are TRBV30 and TRBJ1-5; weak D call: TRBD1 (5 bases). V lost 2 bases to trimming and J lost 1 base, with 21 bases between them. The CDR3 is made up of 18 amino acids. Germline CDR1 is GTSNPN and CDR2 is SVGIG (reference sequence). This CDR3 is CAWSPGGLATGSNQPQHF. CDR3 nucleotides: TGTGCCTGGAGTCCCGGGGGTCTCGCGACGGGGAGCAATCAGCCCCAGCATTTT. The whole variable domain, remainder taken from reference TRBV30 and TRBJ1-5, is SQTIHQWPATLVQPVGSPLSLECTVEGTSNPNLYWYRQAAGRGLQLLFYSVGIGQISSEVPQNLSASRPQDRQFILSSKKLLLSDSGFYLCAWSPGGLATGSNQPQHFGDGTRLSIL.

Comment on this clone: One end of the junction does not line up with germline, which may come from a read error. The rearrangement joins TRBV7-7 to TRBJ2-5; TRBD2 matches 10 bases. Germline values: CDR1 SSHAT, CDR2 FNYEAQ (reference sequence). The CDR3 is made up of 16 amino acids. The CDR3 spells CASSQKREGGQETQYF. DNA of the CDR3: TGTGCTAGCAGCCAAAAGCGGGAGGGGGGCCAAGAGACCCAGTACTTC. Full variable domain (outside the CDR3, taken from reference TRBV7-7 and TRBJ2-5): GAGVSQSPRYKVTKRGQDVTLRCDPISSHATLYWYQQALGQGPEFLTYFNYEAQPDKSGLPSDRFSAERPEGSISTLTIQRTEQRDSAMYRCASSQKREGGQETQYFGPGTRLLVL.

The chain has TRBV19 and TRBJ2-7; perhaps TRBD2 as D (7 bases). CDR1 and CDR2 (germline): LNHDA, SQIVND (reference sequence). This CDR3 has 15 amino acids. V dropped 5 bases and J dropped 2 bases, with 16 bases sitting between them. CDR3 DNA sequence: TGTGCCAGTAGTGGACGGGGGGCGCGTCCCTACGAGCAGTACTTC. This codes for CASSGRGARPYEQYF.

The rearrangement links TRBV11-2 to TRBJ2-1; D unclear. The CDR3 length is 12 residues. Trimming left V 4 bases short and J 7 bases short, with 8 bases between. Germline V gene sequence: CDR1 SGHAT, CDR2 FQNNGV. As DNA, the CDR3 is TGTGCCAGCAGCTCTTTATTGAATGAGCAGTTCTTC. It translates to CASSSLLNEQFF.

This clone was recorded only once. The genes are TRBV19 and TRBJ2-5, with 11 bases that match TRBD2. With V trimmed by 4 bases and J by 5 bases, 6 bases remained unmatched. The CDR3 contains 15 residues. The germline V gene encodes CDR1 LNHDA and CDR2 SQIVND (reference sequence). The CDR3 DNA follows: TGTGCCAGTAGTAGTTCTAGCGGGAGGAGGGAGACCCAGTACTTC. Translating gives CASSSSSGRRETQYF.

The rearrangement joins TRBV4-2 to TRBJ2-1, with 7 bases lining up with TRBD1. CDR3 size: 15 residues. CDR1 and CDR2 (germline): LGHNA, YNFKEQ. J lost 8 bases, V lost 0 bases, and 7 bases had no gene match. CDR3 protein: CASSQDWRQGDEQFF. The CDR3 coding sequence is TGTGCCAGCAGCCAAGATTGGAGGCAGGGGGATGAGCAGTTCTTC.

The chain has TRBV9 and TRBJ1-3; D is unresolved. Between the trimmed V and J ends, which lost 0 bases and 0 bases, there was a span of 7 bases. The CDR3 sequence is 15 residues long. Looked up from germline, CDR1 is SGDLS and CDR2 is YYNGEE. The DNA for the CDR3 is TGTGCCAGCAGCGTAGACCCGGTCTCTGGAAACACCATATATTTT. Its protein is CASSVDPVSGNTIYF.

A remark on this clone: One junction end disagrees with the germline gene, perhaps due to a read error. This sequence joins TRBV7-9 and TRBJ2-7; TRBD1 agrees at 8 bases. The CDR3 is 12 residues long. CDR1 is SEHNR and CDR2 is FQNEAQ in the germline V gene (reference sequence). DNA for the CDR3: TGTTCCAGCAGCGCAGGGGGCTTCGAGCAGTACTTC. Translation gives CSSSAGGFEQYF.